The 13 T cell receptor beta chains below all came from one sample that was sequenced in a study of cytomegalovirus exposure and HLA in healthy donors. PCR amplification relied on 60 Vbeta primers (plus 13 Jbeta primers). The assay was immunoSEQ multiplex PCR, and TCRdb's table has in-frame clones only and misses some. This sample has about 93,000 clones, with around 78% found just once. Sample: PBMCs. The receptors were sampled from a man aged 25 to 40 in good health and CMV-seronegative.

The V call is TRBV7-8, the J call TRBJ2-7; TRBD2 might be the D (6 bases). The CDR3 sequence is 16 residues long. With 0 bases removed from V and 2 bases from J, the gap between germline ends came to 14 bases. The V gene's germline CDR1 is SGHVS and CDR2 FQNEAQ. DNA of the CDR3: TGTGCCAGCAGCTTAGCGGACGCGGGACTCACCTACGAGCAGTACTTC. It translates to CASSLADAGLTYEQYF.

The V and J genes are TRBV9 and TRBJ2-3; 9 positions match TRBD2. V dropped 0 bases and J dropped 5; count of bases not matched to a gene: 10. Germline V gene sequence: CDR1 SGDLS, CDR2 YYNGEE. CDR3 size: 17 residues. The DNA of the CDR3 is TGTGCCAGCAGCGTAGGACGTGGCGGGGGGGCGTTAGATACGCAGTATTTT. Protein sequence: CASSVGRGGGALDTQYF.

V gene TRBV9 combines with J gene TRBJ2-3; TRBD2 agrees at 11 bases. CDR3 length equals 15 residues. Trimming cost V 3 bases and J 6 bases; bases outside gene matches: 6. Germline V CDR1 and CDR2: SGDLS, YYNGEE. CDR3 region: CASSAILAGADTQYF. The CDR3 nucleotides are TGTGCCAGCAGCGCGATACTAGCGGGAGCGGATACGCAGTATTTT.

The V and J genes are TRBV6-5 and TRBJ2-2; TRBD1 matches at 11 bases. The V gene end was trimmed by 6 bases and the J gene end by 5 bases; junction bases not matched to a gene: 5. The CDR3 runs 15 residues. Germline V gene lookup returns CDR1 MNHEY and CDR2 SVGAGI. CDR3 residues: CASRHGQGATGELFF. In nucleotides, the CDR3 is TGTGCCAGCAGACACGGACAGGGGGCGACCGGGGAGCTGTTTTTT.

The chain links TRBV13 to TRBJ1-3, with D possibly being TRBD1 (5 bases). The CDR3 covers 16 residues. Germline CDR1 and CDR2: PRHDT and FYEKMQ (reference sequence). The V end was cut by 1 base, the J end by 0 bases, with 10 bases between. As DNA, the CDR3 is TGTGCCAGCAGCTTAGTCCCGGGGGACTCTGGAAACACCATATATTTT. This sequence encodes CASSLVPGDSGNTIYF. The whole variable domain, remainder taken from reference TRBV13 and TRBJ1-3, is AAGVIQSPRHLIKEKRETATLKCYPIPRHDTVYWYQQGPGQDPQFLISFYEKMQSDKGSIPDRFSAQQFSDYHSELNMSSLELGDSALYFCASSLVPGDSGNTIYFGEGSWLTVV.

The chain has TRBV2 and TRBJ2-3; possibly TRBD2 for D (6 bases). CDR1 and CDR2 (germline): SNHLY, FYNNEI. V lost 7 bases to trimming and J lost 0 bases, with 23 bases between them. CDR3 length: 18 amino acids. CDR3 residues: CASIFYIWEDQSTDTQYF. The CDR3 DNA follows: TGTGCCAGCATTTTTTATATCTGGGAGGACCAAAGCACAGATACGCAGTATTTT.

The chain recombines TRBV19 with TRBJ1-2; no clear D. Germline CDR1 LNHDA, CDR2 SQIVND (reference sequence). Trimming stripped 0 bases from V and 0 bases from J, with 8 bases between. This CDR3 spans 15 amino acids. The CDR3 nucleotides are TGTGCCAGTAGTATAGATAAGCTGACTAACTATGGCTACACCTTC. It translates to CASSIDKLTNYGYTF.

J is TRBJ1-1 and V is TRBV28; no firm D call. V lost 1 base to trimming and J lost 8 bases, with 11 bases between them. CDR1 is MDHEN, CDR2 SYDVKM, per germline. The CDR3 runs to 13 residues. The CDR3 DNA follows: TGTGCCAGCAGTTTATCCCCTACGCCAGAAGCTTTCTTT. It codes for CASSLSPTPEAFF.

This clone was seen only a few times. The chain combines TRBV9 with TRBJ2-3, with D possibly being TRBD1 (5 bases). The CDR3 runs to 17 residues. V was pared by 0 bases and J by 4 bases, with 18 bases between. CDR1 and CDR2 from the germline V gene are SGDLS and YYNGEE. CDR3 amino acids: CASSVESGNRGADTQYF. Written as DNA, the CDR3 is TGTGCCAGCAGCGTAGAGTCAGGGAATAGGGGTGCAGATACGCAGTATTTT. Using reference TRBV9 and TRBJ2-3 for the parts outside the CDR3, the full variable domain is DSGVTQTPKHLITATGQRVTLRCSPRSGDLSVYWYQQSLDQGLQFLIQYYNGEERAKGNILERFSAQQFPDLHSELNLSSLELGDSALYFCASSVESGNRGADTQYFGPGTRLTVL.

The chain carries TRBV19 and TRBJ1-1, with unresolved D. CDR1 is LNHDA, CDR2 SQIVND, per germline (reference sequence). V was clipped by 4 bases and J by 11 bases, with 11 bases between them. The CDR3 sequence is 11 residues long. CDR3 DNA: TGTGCCAGTAGTAGGTCGGGAGGCGCTTTCTTT. It is translated as CASSRSGGAFF.

The V and J genes are TRBV27 and TRBJ2-2, with D hard to call. V lost 5 bases and J 2 bases, leaving 12 bases between the germline ends. Germline V gene sequence: CDR1 MNHEY, CDR2 SMNVEV (reference sequence). The CDR3 extends over 15 amino acids. The CDR3 sequence is CASSPTTDNTGELFF. In DNA form, the CDR3 reads TGTGCCAGCAGTCCGACGACTGATAACACCGGGGAGCTGTTTTTT.

The rearrangement joins TRBV9 to TRBJ1-1, with TRBD1 matching over 8 bases. Germline V gene sequence: CDR1 SGDLS, CDR2 YYNGEE. With V trimmed by 2 bases and J by 4 bases, 4 bases remained unmatched. CDR3 length: 14 residues. CDR3 nucleotide sequence: TGTGCCAGCAGCGTTGACAGGGGATTCACTGAAGCTTTCTTT. The encoded protein is CASSVDRGFTEAFF.

The rearrangement joins TRBV7-2 to TRBJ1-2; maybe TRBD1 (5 bases). The germline V gene has CDR1 SGHTA and CDR2 FQGNSA. V was shortened by 3 bases and J by 6 bases, with 11 bases between the two germline ends. CDR3 length: 13 amino acids. The CDR3 DNA is TGTGCCAGCAGCTTCTCCAGGGAGGATGGCTACACCTTC. Protein product: CASSFSREDGYTF.